Listed here are 2 T cell receptor beta chains from one sample, sequenced in a study of early T cells in non-severe SARS-CoV-2 infection. Via MiXCR, TCRdb re-called the 5' RACE reads, giving one row per CDR3 protein. The sample lists some 80,000 distinct CDR3 sequences; roughly 12% were seen once. Specimen: whole blood, collected at baseline. These receptors all come from an adult who was a healthcare worker with PCR-confirmed SARS-CoV-2 infection or an uninfected control (not recorded which). The donor label of this sample is uncertain.

This clonotype has at least ten counts. V and J are TRBV6-6 and TRBJ2-2, with D possibly matching TRBD2 (6 bases). V was pared by 5 bases and J by 6 bases, with 13 bases between. The germline CDR1 and CDR2 sequences are MNHNY and SVGAGI (reference sequence). The CDR3 has 14 residues. CDR3 coding DNA: TGTGCCAGCAGTAGGAGGGAACAGGCCGGGGAGCTGTTTTTT. Translating it yields CASSRREQAGELFF.

The gene calls are TRBV27 and TRBJ2-5; 9 positions match TRBD1. Germline V gene sequence: CDR1 MNHEY, CDR2 SMNVEV (reference sequence). The V gene end was trimmed by 7 bases and the J gene end by 2 bases; junction bases not matched to a gene: 8. This CDR3 spans 15 amino acids. CDR3 loop: CASTSLGTGQETQYF. The CDR3 bases are TGTGCCAGCACCTCGTTGGGGACAGGGCAAGAGACCCAGTACTTC.